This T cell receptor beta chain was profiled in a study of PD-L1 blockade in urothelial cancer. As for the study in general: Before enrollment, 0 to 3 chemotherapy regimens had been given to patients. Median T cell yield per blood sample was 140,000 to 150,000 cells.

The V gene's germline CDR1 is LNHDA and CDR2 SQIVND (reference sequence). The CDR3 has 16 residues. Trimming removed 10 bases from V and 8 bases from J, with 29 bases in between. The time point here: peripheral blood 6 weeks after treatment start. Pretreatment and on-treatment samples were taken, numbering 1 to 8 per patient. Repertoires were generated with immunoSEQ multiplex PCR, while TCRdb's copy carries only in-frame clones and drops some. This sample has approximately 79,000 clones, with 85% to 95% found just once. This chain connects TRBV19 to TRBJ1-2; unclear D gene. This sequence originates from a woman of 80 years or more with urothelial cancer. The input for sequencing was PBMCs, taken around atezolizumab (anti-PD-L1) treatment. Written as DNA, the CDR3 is TGTGCCACCATCGGTCCCAAAGACCGGGAATTATGCGGCTACACCTTC. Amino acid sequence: CATIGPKDRELCGYTF.